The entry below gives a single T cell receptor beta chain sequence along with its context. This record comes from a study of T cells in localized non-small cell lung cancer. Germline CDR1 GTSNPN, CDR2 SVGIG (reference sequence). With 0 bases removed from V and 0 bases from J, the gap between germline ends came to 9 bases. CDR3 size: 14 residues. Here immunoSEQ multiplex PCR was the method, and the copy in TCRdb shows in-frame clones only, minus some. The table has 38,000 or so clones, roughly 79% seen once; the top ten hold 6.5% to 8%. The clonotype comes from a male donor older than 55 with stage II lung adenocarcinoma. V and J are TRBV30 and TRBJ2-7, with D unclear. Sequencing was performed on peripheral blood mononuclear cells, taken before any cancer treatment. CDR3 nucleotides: TGTGCCTGGAGTGTGGGCCCGAGCTCCTACGAGCAGTACTTC. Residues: CAWSVGPSSYEQYF. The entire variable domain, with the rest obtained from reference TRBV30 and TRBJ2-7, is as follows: SQTIHQWPATLVQPVGSPLSLECTVEGTSNPNLYWYRQAAGRGLQLLFYSVGIGQISSEVPQNLSASRPQDRQFILSSKKLLLSDSGFYLCAWSVGPSSYEQYFGPGTRLTVT.